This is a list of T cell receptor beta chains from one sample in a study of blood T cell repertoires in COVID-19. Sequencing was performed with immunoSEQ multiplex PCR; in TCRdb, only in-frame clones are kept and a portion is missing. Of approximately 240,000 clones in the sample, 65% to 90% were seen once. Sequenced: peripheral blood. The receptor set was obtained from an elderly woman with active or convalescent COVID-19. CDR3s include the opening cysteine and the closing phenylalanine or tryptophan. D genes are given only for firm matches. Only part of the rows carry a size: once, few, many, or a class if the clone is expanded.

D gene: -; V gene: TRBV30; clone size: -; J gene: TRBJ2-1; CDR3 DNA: TGTGCCTGGATGAGGGGGGGGACTTACAATGAGCAGTTCTTC; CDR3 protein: CAWMRGGTYNEQFF
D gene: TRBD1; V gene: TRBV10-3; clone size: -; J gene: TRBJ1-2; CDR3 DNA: TGTGCCATCCAACAAGGGACAGGGGTCTATGGCTACACCTTC; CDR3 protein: CAIQQGTGVYGYTF
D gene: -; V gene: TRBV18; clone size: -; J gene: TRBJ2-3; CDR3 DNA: TGTGCCAGCTCACCACCGCGATTAGCGATTGGGGATACGCAGTATTTT; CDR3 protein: CASSPPRLAIGDTQYF
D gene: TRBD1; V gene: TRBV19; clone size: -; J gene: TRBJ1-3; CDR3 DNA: TGTGCCAGTAGTAGGGACAGGGGGACTGGAAACACCATATATTTT; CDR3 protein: CASSRDRGTGNTIYF
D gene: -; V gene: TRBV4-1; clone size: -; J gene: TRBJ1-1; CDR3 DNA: TGCGCCAGCAGACAAGGGTATGGGGGCTCGTACACTGAAGCTTTCTTT; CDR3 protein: CASRQGYGGSYTEAFF
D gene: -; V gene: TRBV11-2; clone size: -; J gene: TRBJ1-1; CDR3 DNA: TGTGCCAGCAGGACAGGTTTTGAAGCTTTCTTT; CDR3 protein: CASRTGFEAFF
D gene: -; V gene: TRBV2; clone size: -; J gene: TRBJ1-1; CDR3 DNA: TGTGCCAGCAGTGAAGCCCTGCGACAGGCCCGGGAAGCTTTCTTT; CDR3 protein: CASSEALRQAREAFF
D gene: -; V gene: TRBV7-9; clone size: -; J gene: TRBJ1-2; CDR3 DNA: TGTGCCAGCAGCTTGGACATTTTCTATGGCTACACCTTC; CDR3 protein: CASSLDIFYGYTF
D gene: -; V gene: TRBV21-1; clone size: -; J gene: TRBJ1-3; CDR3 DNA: TGTGCCAGCCGCAAATTTAAGGGGGTTAGGAGACAGCCACTTTACTCTGGAAACACCATATATTTT; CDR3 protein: CASRKFKGVRRQPLYSGNTIYF
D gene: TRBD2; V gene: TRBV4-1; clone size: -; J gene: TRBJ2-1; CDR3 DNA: TGCGCCAGCAGCCGCGGGACTAGTCCTTACAATGAGCAGTTCTTC; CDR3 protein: CASSRGTSPYNEQFF
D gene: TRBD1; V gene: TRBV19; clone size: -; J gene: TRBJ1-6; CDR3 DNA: TGTGCCAGTAGTATGGGGACAGGGGTCCGGAATTCACCCCTCCACTTT; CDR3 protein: CASSMGTGVRNSPLHF
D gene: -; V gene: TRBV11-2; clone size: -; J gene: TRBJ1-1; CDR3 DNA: TGTGCCAGCAGCTCCCTTATGGGAGTAGGGACTGAAGCTTTCTTT; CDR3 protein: CASSSLMGVGTEAFF
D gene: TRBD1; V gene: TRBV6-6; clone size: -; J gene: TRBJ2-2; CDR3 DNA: TGTGCCAGCAGTGCCTCTAGGGGACAGGGTGTCGGGGAGCTGTTTTTT; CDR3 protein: CASSASRGQGVGELFF
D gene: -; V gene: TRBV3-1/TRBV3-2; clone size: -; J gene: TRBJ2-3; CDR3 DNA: TGTGCCAGCAGCCATGCTCTGGCGGGAGATACGCAGTATTTT; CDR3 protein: CASSHALAGDTQYF
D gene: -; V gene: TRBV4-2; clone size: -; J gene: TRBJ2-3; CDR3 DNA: TGTGCCAGCAGCCAAGATGGGGGGGCCAGCACAGATACGCAGTATTTT; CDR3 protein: CASSQDGGASTDTQYF
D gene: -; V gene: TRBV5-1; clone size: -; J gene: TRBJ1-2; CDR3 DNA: TGCGCCAGCAGCTTGCGGGAGAAGAATGGCTACACCTTC; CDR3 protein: CASSLREKNGYTF
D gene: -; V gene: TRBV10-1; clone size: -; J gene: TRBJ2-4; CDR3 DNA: TGCGCCAGCAGTGCCGGGGTAGGGGCCAAAAACATTCAGTACTTC; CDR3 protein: CASSAGVGAKNIQYF
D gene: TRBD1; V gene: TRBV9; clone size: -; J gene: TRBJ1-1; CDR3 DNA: TGTGCCAGCAGCGAGGGACAGGAAGCCACTGAAGCTTTCTTT; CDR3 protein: CASSEGQEATEAFF
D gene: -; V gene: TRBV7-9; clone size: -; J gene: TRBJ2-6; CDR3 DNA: TGTGCCAGCAGCTCCGTAGGGGGTCGCTCTGGGGCCAACGTCCTGACTTTC; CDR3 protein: CASSSVGGRSGANVLTF
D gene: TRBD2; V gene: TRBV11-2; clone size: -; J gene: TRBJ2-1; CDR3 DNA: TGTGCCAGCAGCTTAGACGGGGGACTAGAAACTTACAATGAGCAGTTCTTC; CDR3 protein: CASSLDGGLETYNEQFF
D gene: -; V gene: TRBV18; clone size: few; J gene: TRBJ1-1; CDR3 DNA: TGTGCCAGCTCACCACGCCAGGGTGGAGTTGGGGTTGAAGCTTTCTTT; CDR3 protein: CASSPRQGGVGVEAFF